This T cell receptor (beta chain) was profiled in a study of T cells after yellow fever vaccination. Overall study results and limits: Weaker overall, the secondary response nonetheless peaked faster (day 5 versus 15). Reappearance after the booster was observed for most primary-vaccination clones (about 96% CD4, about 91% CD8). Abundant contaminating clonotypes from the bulk population could appear in FACS-sorted repertoires.

The table lists this clonotype with many counts. Its specificity is not known. Generation of TCR cDNA used 5'RACE template switching (which added a universal primer site and UMIs). TCRdb re-called the 5' RACE reads with MiXCR, one entry per CDR3 protein. The data contain about 250,000 distinct CDR3 sequences, around 3.5% of them singletons. The V gene lost 7 bases and the J gene lost 5 bases, with 8 bases spanning the gap. The germline gives CDR1 MNHEY, CDR2 SVGAGI. The CDR3 has 11 residues. The sample consisted of PBMCs, taken 15 days after the yellow fever booster vaccination. The TCR was taken from a man aged 18-30 years who received the YFV17D yellow fever vaccine. The chain combines TRBV6-5 with TRBJ1-2, with a tentative D call TRBD1 (6 bases). The DNA of the CDR3 is TGTGCCAGCAAGGGGGTATATGGCTACACCTTC. Its protein product is CASKGVYGYTF.